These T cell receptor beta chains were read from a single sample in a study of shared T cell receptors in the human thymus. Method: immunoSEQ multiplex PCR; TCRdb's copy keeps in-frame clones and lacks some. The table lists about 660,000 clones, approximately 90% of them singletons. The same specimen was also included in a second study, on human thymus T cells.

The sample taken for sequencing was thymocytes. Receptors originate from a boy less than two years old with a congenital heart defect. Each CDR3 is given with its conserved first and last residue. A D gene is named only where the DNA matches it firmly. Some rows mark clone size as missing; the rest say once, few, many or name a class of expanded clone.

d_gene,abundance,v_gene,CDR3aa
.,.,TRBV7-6,CASSFSSDEQFF
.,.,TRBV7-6,CASSLGALDSSYEQYF
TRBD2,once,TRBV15,CATSGGGRRSRNEQFF
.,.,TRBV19,CASSISRTPDQPQHF
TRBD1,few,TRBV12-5,CASGSGQGRDYGYTF
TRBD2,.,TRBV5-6,CASSPVAGSSYNEQFF
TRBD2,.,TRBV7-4,CASSYPLAGVGNNEQFF
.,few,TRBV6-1,CASSVVPREGWPNQPQHF
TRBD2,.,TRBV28,CASSSRPGGTDTQYF
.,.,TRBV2,CASMGLGEKLFF
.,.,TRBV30,CAWSALVTVLAKNIQYF
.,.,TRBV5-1,CASSASPPLSGLCEQYF
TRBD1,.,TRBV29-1,CSVVTGVRVGYTF
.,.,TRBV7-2,CASSEEGPRKFF
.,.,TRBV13,CASSSTTPGELFF
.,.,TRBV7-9,CASSFEYRGGYTF
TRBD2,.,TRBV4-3,CASSQVGLGDYEQYF
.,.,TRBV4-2,CASSQFLPTYEQYF
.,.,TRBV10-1,CASSVPGLFSNQPQHF
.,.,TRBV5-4,CASSPARFVGYTF
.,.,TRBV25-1,CASSQGPGANVLTF
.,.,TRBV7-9,CASSVRGLNTEAFF
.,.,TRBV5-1,CASSLGTRKSSYNEQFF
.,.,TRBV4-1,CASSQDAYQETQYF
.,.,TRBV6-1,CASTPAGTLSYEQYF
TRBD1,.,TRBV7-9,CASSSSRTGHYGYTF
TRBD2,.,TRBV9,CASSVGVAGGTYNEQFF
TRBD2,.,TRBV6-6,CASSTGTSGTGDTQYF
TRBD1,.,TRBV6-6,CASSSTTGGQPQHF
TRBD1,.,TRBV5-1,CASSLWTGGFLYYGYTF
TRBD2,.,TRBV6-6,CASSFGLAGVTYEQYF